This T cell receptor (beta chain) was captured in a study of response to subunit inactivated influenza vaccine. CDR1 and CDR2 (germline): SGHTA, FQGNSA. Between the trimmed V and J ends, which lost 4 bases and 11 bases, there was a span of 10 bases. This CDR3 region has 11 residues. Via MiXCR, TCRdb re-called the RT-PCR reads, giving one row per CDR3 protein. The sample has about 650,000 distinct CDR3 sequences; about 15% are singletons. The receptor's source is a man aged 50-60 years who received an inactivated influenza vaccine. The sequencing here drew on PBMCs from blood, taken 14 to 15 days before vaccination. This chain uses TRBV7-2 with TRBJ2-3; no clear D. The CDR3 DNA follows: TGTGCCAGCAGCTCTGCGATGGTGCAGTATTTT. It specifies CASSSAMVQYF.